This TCR beta chain was retrieved from a study of blood T cell repertoires in COVID-19 (dated by TCRdb to 2020 to 2022). In terms of the full investigation: The collaborator samples originated in the United States, Italy and Spain and spanned the acute and convalescent phases of COVID-19. The material from the prospective study consisted of cDNA or gDNA derived from T cells, B-cell-depleted T cells, or PBMCs. Subjects who had been exposed to COVID-19, were actively infected with it, or had recovered from it provided the deeply sampled blood TCRbeta repertoires that made up the dataset. The repertoires were released in a freely available public database intended as a resource for research on the immune response to SARS-CoV-2. Samples came from the ongoing ImmuneRACE study (first 160 participants) plus 1,254 subjects from 6 global collaborators. A de-identified subject ID, COVID-19 status, age in years and sex were almost always included in the sample metadata. HLA class I and class II types, where available, came from metadata supplied by the sample provider rather than from assay-based typing. General study outcomes and caveats: The amount of clinical and demographic metadata varied by source and participant and was provided uncurated.

Regarding this clone: The antigen it recognizes is unknown. No clone much larger than this one lies a single base away; base qualities are absent.

The immunoSEQ Assay, a bias-controlled multiplex PCR, was used to amplify TCRbeta CDR3 regions from genomic DNA. The original pipeline was this. Within the assay, amplification of reference gene primers was used to estimate how many nucleated cells each sample contained. Sequence reads were collapsed and filtered to measure the absolute abundance of every unique TCRbeta CDR3 rearrangement. For each sample, productive Simpson clonality was calculated by taking the square root of Simpson's diversity index across productive rearrangements. In TCRdb, the immuneACCESS table is reduced to in-frame sequences with V and J assigned. These tables do not hold every clone; where another copy was compared, an unresolved V gene accounts for under half, and the others remain unexplained. D and trimming were read from the DNA, whereas the V and J calls and clone size are those reported in that table. For this sample the table gives about 200,000 clones, of which about 82% were detected only once. The top ten hold approximately 5% of the sample.

Participants in the prospective study were aged roughly 18 to 100 years, lived in over 20 United States geographic areas, and enrolled through a virtual design. In the prospective study, cohorts were assigned on the basis of participant-reported clinical history obtained from a screening survey and a study questionnaire. In the prospective study, mobile phlebotomists collected whole blood, serum and a nasopharyngeal or oropharyngeal swab from each participant. Prospective study participants could optionally give additional blood draws and questionnaires over an approximately two-month period. Blood samples from the prospective study were shipped frozen or at room temperature prior to DNA extraction. The sample comprised PBMCs or T cells enriched from blood (not recorded which). This receptor was obtained from a man aged 40-50 years with acute COVID-19.

For the CDR3, the sequence is CACDRDGHTEAFF. The DNA sequence follows: TGTGCCTGCGACAGGGATGGCCACACTGAAGCTTTCTTT. The rearranged chain carries TRBV30 and TRBJ1-1; 7 bases in between match TRBD1. Measured from the cysteine to the phenylalanine, the CDR3 is 13 residues long. Of the read, only the CDR3 DNA is kept; its 39 bases are in frame from base 1. Per the germline V gene (reference sequence), GTSNPN is the CDR1 and SVGIG is the CDR2. V and J are trimmed by 6 bases and 3 bases, and the gene matches miss 7 bases of the junction. Supplemented by the reference TRBV30 and TRBJ1-1 proteins around the CDR3, the complete variable domain is SQTIHQWPATLVQPVGSPLSLECTVEGTSNPNLYWYRQAAGRGLQLLFYSVGIGQISSEVPQNLSASRPQDRQFILSSKKLLLSDSGFYLCACDRDGHTEAFFGQGTRLTVV.